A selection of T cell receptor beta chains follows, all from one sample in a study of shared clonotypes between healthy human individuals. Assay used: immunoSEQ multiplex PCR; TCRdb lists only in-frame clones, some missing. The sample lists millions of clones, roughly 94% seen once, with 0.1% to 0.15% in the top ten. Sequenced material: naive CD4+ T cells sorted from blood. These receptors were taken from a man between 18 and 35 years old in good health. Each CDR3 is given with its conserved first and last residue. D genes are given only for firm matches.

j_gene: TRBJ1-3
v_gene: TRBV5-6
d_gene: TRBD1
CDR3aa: CASSLDRGSAGNTIYF
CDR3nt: TGTGCCAGCAGCCTAGACAGGGGAAGTGCTGGAAACACCATATATTTT

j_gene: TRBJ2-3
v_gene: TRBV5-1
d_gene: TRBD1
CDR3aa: CASGITGGAYSDTQYF
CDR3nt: TGCGCCAGCGGAATTACAGGGGGTGCGTATTCGGATACGCAGTATTTT

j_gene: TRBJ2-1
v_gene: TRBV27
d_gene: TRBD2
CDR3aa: CASSSGLGLGNNEQFF
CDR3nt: TGTGCCAGCAGCTCCGGACTAGGGCTAGGGAACAATGAGCAGTTCTTC

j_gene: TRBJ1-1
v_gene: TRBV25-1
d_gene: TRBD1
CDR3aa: CASRDDRGPNTEAFF
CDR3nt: TGTGCCAGCAGAGACGACAGGGGACCGAACACTGAAGCTTTCTTT

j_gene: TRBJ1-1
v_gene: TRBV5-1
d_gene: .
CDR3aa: CASSLSLYNTEAFF
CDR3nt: TGCGCCAGCAGCTTGTCCCTATATAACACTGAAGCTTTCTTT

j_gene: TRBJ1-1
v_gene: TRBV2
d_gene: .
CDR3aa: CASSVGREAFF
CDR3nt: TGTGCCAGCAGTGTTGGCCGCGAAGCTTTCTTT

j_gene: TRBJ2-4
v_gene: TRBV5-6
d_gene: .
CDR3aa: CASSIVGTLAKNIQYF
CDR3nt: TGTGCCAGCAGCATTGTCGGCACCTTAGCCAAAAACATTCAGTACTTC

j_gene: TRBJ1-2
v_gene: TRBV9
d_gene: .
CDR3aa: CASSEEGTYGYTF
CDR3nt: TGTGCCAGCAGCGAGGAGGGGACCTATGGCTACACCTTC

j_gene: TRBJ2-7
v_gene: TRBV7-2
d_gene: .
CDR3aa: CASSQSRGGQQYF
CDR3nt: TGTGCCAGCAGCCAATCCAGGGGGGGTCAGCAGTACTTC

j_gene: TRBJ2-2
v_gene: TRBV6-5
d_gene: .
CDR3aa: CASSSGRAAGELFF
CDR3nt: TGTGCCAGCAGCTCCGGCAGGGCCGCCGGGGAGCTGTTTTTT

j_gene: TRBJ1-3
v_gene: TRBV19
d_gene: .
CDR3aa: CASSMGNTIYF
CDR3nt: TGTGCCAGTAGTATGGGAAACACCATATATTTT

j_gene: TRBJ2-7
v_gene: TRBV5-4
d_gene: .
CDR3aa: CASSFVGSYEQYF
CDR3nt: TGTGCCAGCAGCTTTGTTGGTTCCTACGAGCAGTACTTC

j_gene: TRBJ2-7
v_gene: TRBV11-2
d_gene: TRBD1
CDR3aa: CASSLGTGGRYEQYF
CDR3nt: TGTGCCAGCAGCTTAGGGACAGGGGGTCGGTACGAGCAGTACTTC